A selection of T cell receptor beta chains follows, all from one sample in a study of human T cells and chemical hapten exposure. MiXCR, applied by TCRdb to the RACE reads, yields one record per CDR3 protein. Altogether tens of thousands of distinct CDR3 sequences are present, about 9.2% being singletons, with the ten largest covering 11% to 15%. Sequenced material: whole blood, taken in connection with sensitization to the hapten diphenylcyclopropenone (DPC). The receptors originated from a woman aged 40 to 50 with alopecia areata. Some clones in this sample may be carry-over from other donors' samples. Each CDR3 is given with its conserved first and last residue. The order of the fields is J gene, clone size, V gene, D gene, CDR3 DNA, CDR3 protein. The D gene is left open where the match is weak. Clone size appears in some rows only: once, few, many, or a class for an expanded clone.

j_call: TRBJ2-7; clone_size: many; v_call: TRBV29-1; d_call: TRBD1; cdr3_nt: TGCAGCGCTTCAGGGGGCGAGTCATACGAGCAGTACTTC; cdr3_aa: CSASGGESYEQYF
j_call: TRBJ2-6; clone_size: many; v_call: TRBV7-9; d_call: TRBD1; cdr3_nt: TGTGCCAGCAGCCCAGGACAGGGCCTATCCCCTGGGGCCAACGTCCTGACTTTC; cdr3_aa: CASSPGQGLSPGANVLTF
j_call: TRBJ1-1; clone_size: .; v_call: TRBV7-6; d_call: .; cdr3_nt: TGTGCCAGCAGCTTAGACCCCAGCAGGGCATCTCCGAACACTGAAGCTTTCTTT; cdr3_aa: CASSLDPSRASPNTEAFF
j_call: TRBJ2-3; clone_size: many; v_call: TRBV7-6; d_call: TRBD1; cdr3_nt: TGTGCCAGCAGCGGAGGACAGGGCATCGCAGATACGCAGTATTTT; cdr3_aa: CASSGGQGIADTQYF
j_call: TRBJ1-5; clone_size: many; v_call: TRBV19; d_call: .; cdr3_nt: TGTGCCAGTAGTTTCGACGGGGGTGGGAATCAGCCCCAGCATTTT; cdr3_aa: CASSFDGGGNQPQHF
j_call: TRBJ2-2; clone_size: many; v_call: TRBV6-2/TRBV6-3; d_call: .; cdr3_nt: TGTGCCAGCAGTCAGGGGGGTCAGCGTCACACCGGGGAGCTGTTTTTT; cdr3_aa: CASSQGGQRHTGELFF
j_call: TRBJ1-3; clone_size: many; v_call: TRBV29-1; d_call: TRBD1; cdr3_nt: TGCAGCGCTAAGGGACAGACAGGAAACACCATATATTTT; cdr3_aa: CSAKGQTGNTIYF
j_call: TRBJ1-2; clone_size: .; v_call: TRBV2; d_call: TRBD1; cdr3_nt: TGTGCCAGCAGTTACAGGGGGCAGGATGGCTACACCTTC; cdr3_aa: CASSYRGQDGYTF
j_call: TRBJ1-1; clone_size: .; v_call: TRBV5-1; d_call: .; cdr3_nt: TGCGCCAGCGGAGACTCCAGGGGACCTGAAGCTTTCTTT; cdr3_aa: CASGDSRGPEAFF
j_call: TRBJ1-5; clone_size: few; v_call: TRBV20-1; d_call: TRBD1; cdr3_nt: TGCAGTGCTGAACAGGGGGCGACCAATCAGCCCCAGCATTTT; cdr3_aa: CSAEQGATNQPQHF
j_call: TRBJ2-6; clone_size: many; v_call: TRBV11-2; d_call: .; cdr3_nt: TGTGCCAGCAGCTTAGGAGAATCTGGGGCCAACGTCCTGACTTTC; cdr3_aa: CASSLGESGANVLTF
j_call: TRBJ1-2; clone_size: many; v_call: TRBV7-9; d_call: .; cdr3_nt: TGTGCCAGCAGCTTAGCAACAGGGAGCTATGGCTACACCTTC; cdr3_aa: CASSLATGSYGYTF
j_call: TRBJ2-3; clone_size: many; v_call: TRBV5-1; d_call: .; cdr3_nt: TGCGCCAGCAACCCGGCGGGGGCTACAGATACGCAGTATTTT; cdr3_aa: CASNPAGATDTQYF
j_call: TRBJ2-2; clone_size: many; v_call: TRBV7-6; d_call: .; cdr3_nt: TGTGCCAGCAGCTCTCGGAACCCCGGGGAGCTGTTTTTT; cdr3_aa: CASSSRNPGELFF
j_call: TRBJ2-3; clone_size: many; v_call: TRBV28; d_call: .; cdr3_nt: TGTGCCAGCAGCGCCACCCGACAGCATGATACGCAGTATTTT; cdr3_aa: CASSATRQHDTQYF
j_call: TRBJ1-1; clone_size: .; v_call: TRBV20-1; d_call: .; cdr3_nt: TGCAGTGCACTCGAGAGCGGGGTTGTGAACACTGAAGCTTTCTTT; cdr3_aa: CSALESGVVNTEAFF
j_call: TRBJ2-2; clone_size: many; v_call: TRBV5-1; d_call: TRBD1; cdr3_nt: TGCGCCAGCAGCCCCTGGGACAGCTCCACCGGGGAGCTGTTTTTT; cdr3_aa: CASSPWDSSTGELFF
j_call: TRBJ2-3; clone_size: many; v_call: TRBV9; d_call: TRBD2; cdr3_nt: TGTGCCAGCAGCACCGCTAAGGGTAGCGGGGGGTTGGATACGCAGTATTTT; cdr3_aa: CASSTAKGSGGLDTQYF
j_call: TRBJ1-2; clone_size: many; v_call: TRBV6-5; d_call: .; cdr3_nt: TGTGCCAGCAGTTATGAGGGACGGAACTATGGCTACACCTTC; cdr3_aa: CASSYEGRNYGYTF
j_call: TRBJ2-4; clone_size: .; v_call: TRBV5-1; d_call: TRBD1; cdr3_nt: TGCGCCAGCAGCTATCAGACGGACAGGGCTGGGGGCAAAAACATTCAGTACTTC; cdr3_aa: CASSYQTDRAGGKNIQYF
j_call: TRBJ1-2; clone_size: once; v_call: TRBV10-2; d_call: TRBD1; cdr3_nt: TGCGCCAGCAGTGAACAGGGGGCAGGCGGCTACACCTTC; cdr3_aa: CASSEQGAGGYTF
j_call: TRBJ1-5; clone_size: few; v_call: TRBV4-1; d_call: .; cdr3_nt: TGCGCCAGCAGCCAACACCCACAGGGCACACTAAATCAGCCCCAGCATTTT; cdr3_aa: CASSQHPQGTLNQPQHF
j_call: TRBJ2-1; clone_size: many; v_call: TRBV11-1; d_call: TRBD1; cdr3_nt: TGTGCCAGCAGTTCTGCAGGGGGCCTGTTCTTC; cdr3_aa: CASSSAGGLFF
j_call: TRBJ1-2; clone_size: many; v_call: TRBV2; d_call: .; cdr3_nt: TGTGCCAGCGGCGGGGTAGCGAGGGATGGCTACACCTTC; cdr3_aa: CASGGVARDGYTF
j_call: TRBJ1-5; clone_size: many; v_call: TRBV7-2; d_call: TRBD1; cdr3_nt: TGTGCCAGCAGCCCGACAGGGATCAATCAGCCCCAGCATTTT; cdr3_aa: CASSPTGINQPQHF
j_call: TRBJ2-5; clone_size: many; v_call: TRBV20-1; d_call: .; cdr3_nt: TGCAGTGCTAGAGTGGGTCTCCTACCGGCGGGGGAGACCCAGTACTTC; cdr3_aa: CSARVGLLPAGETQYF
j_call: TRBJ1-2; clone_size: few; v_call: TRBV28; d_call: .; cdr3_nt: TGTGCCAGCAGCGACAGACTTGGCTACACCTTC; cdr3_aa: CASSDRLGYTF